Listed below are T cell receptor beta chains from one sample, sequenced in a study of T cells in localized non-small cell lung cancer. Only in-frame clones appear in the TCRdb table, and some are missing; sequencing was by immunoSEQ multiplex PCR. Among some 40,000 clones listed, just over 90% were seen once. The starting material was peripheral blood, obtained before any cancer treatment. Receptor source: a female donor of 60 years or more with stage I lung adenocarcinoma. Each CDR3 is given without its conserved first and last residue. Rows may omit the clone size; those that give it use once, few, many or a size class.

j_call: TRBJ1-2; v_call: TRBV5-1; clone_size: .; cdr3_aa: ASSVTGDPNYGYT
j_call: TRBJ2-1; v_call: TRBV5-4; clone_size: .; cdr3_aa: ASSLGLAESNEQF
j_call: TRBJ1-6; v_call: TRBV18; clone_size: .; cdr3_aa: ASSPAATGGSSPLH
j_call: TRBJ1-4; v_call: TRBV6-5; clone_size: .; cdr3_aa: ASRRTGGFEKLF
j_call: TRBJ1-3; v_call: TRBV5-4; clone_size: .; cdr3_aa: ASSSGTGVLGSGNTIY
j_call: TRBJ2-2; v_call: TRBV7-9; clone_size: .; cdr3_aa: ASSLETRLF
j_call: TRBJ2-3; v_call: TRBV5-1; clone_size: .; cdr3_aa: ASSLDPSVGTDTQY
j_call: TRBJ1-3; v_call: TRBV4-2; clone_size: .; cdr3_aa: ASSHPLRAVSEGNTIY
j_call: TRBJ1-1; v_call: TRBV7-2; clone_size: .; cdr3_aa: ASSLAAQGKAF
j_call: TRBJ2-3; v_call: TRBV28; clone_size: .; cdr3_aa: ASRSPKGGADTQY
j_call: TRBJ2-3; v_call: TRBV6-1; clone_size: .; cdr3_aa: ASSEPGGFFTDTQY
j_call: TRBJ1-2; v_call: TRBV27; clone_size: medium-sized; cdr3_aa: ASSLGAGNYGYT
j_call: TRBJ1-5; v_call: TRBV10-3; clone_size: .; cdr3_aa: ATLGERGNQPQH
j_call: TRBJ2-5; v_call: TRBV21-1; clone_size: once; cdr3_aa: ASSIRRSGGVQETQY
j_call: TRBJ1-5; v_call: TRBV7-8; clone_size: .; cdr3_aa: ASSLGPPYQPQH
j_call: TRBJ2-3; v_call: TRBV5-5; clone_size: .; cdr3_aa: ASSLDLKDTQY
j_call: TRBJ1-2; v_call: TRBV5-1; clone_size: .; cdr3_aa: ASSFTPGGYT
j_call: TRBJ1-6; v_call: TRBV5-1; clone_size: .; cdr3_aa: ASSPGQGNSPLH
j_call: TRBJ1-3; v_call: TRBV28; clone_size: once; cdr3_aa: ASSFGGGGTGNTIY
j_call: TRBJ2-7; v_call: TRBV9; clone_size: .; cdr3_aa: ASSQLSGQGFSEQY
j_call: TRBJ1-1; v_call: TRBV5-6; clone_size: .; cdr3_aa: ASSLYSRATEAF
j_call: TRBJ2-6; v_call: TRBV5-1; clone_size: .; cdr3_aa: ASSSVTSGLTGANVLT
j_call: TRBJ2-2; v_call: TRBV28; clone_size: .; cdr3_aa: ASSLTGSANTGELF
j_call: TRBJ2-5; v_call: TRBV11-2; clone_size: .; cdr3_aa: ASSRVGETQY
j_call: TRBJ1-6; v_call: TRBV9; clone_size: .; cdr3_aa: ASTRDRTGFTNSPLH
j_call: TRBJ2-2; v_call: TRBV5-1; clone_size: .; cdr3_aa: ASSLLGATGELF
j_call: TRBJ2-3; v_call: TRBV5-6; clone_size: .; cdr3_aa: ASSLGGPSDTQY
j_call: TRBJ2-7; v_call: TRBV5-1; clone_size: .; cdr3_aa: ASSPLGQTRSYEQY
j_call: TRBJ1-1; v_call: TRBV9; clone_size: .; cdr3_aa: ASSVSGTDNTEAF
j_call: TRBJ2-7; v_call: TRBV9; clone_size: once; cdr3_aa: ASSPQGGGDEQY
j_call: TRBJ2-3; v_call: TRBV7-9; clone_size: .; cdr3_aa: ASSLSVGATDTQY